This entry lists 25 T cell receptor beta chains sequenced from one sample in a study of control samples from healthy donors and cancer patients. Method: immunoSEQ multiplex PCR; TCRdb's copy keeps in-frame clones and lacks some. The sample includes some 150,000 clones, approximately 94% of them seen just once. The sample comprised blood. The receptors were sampled from a man aged 35-49 years in good health.

The gene calls are TRBV30 and TRBJ1-1, with a weak D call TRBD1 (5 bases). Trimming shortened V by 1 base and J by 3 bases, and 12 bases separated the two germline ends. Germline CDR1 GTSNPN, CDR2 SVGIG (reference sequence). The CDR3 sequence is 14 residues long. The CDR3 spells CAWSGTGGYTEAFF. CDR3 bases: TGTGCCTGGAGTGGAACTGGGGGATACACTGAAGCTTTCTTT.

The rearrangement uses TRBV6-5 and TRBJ2-7; D unresolved. V was clipped by 5 bases and J by 6 bases, with 14 bases between them. This CDR3 has 13 residues. Germline V gives CDR1 MNHEY, CDR2 SVGAGI. The CDR3 region is CASSMVNSFEQYF. The CDR3 region has the DNA TGTGCCAGCAGTATGGTGAATTCATTCGAGCAGTACTTC.

V gene TRBV5-8 combines with J gene TRBJ1-5; no clear D gene. The ends were cut back, 0 bases at V and 7 bases at J, with 11 bases in the middle. The CDR3 runs to 14 residues. Per germline, CDR1 SGHTS and CDR2 YDEGEE. Here the CDR3 DNA reads TGTGCCAGCAGCTTGGACCCAACGGGGCAGCCCCAGCATTTT. Translation gives CASSLDPTGQPQHF.

The rearrangement joins TRBV12-5 to TRBJ1-4; D is possibly TRBD1 (5 bases). In germline, CDR1 is LGHNT, CDR2 FRNRAP. V lost 9 bases to trimming and J lost 5 bases, with 19 bases between them. The CDR3 is made up of 15 amino acids. Here the CDR3 DNA reads TGTGCTAGCCGCCGGGGGTCGGCGAACAATGAAAAACTGTTTTTT. Protein sequence: CASRRGSANNEKLFF. The whole variable domain, remainder taken from reference TRBV12-5 and TRBJ1-4, is DARVTQTPRHKVTEMGQEVTMRCQPILGHNTVFWYRQTMMQGLELLAYFRNRAPLDDSGMPKDRFSAEMPDATLATLKIQPSEPRDSAVYFCASRRGSANNEKLFFGSGTQLSVL.

This clone was seen once. The chain employs TRBV7-9 and TRBJ2-7, with D unresolved. Trimming pared 1 base from V and 2 bases from J, leaving 9 bases between. The germline V gene has CDR1 SEHNR and CDR2 FQNEAQ (reference sequence). The CDR3 covers 14 residues. The DNA for the CDR3 is TGTGCCAGCAGCTTAGGCGGCCGGACCTACGAGCAGTACTTC. Protein: CASSLGGRTYEQYF.

The V and J genes are TRBV2 and TRBJ2-3; D may correspond to TRBD1 or TRBD2 (6 bases each). The germline V gene has CDR1 SNHLY and CDR2 FYNNEI. The CDR3 sequence is 15 residues long. V lost 3 bases and J lost 6, with 16 bases in between. The CDR3 DNA follows: TGTGCCAGCAGTGACAGGGGTAATGGGAGGGATACGCAGTATTTT. It is translated as CASSDRGNGRDTQYF.

CDR3 sequence: CASRLSSYNSPLHF. CDR3 in DNA: TGTGCCAGCAGGCTGAGCTCCTATAATTCACCCCTCCACTTT. The chain carries TRBV2 and TRBJ1-6; D gene uncertain. CDR3 size: 14 residues. The germline gives CDR1 SNHLY, CDR2 FYNNEI. V lost 6 bases and J 0 bases, leaving 6 bases between the germline ends.

The genes are TRBV18 and TRBJ2-7, with D possibly called TRBD1 or TRBD2 (5 bases each). V shed 3 bases and J shed 2 bases, with 11 bases lying between them. The germline CDR1 and CDR2 sequences are KGHSH and LQKENI. The CDR3 consists of 14 residues. The CDR3 coding sequence is TGTGCCAGCTCACCCGGGACCCGAGCCTACGAGCAGTACTTC. Amino acids: CASSPGTRAYEQYF.

This clone was counted a single time. This chain joins TRBV19 and TRBJ1-5; possible D gene TRBD1, 6 bases. Germline loops: CDR1 LNHDA, CDR2 SQIVND (reference sequence). The CDR3 contains 14 residues. Deletions cut 7 bases from V and 2 bases from J, with 12 bases between. The CDR3 DNA follows: TGTGCCAGTATTTCTCGGACAGGCAATCAGCCCCAGCATTTT. The encoded protein is CASISRTGNQPQHF.

V and J are TRBV2 and TRBJ1-1; 9 bases are shared with TRBD1. The CDR3 has 14 amino acids. V lost 4 bases and J lost 0; bases outside the gene matches: 0. CDR1 SNHLY and CDR2 FYNNEI come from the germline V gene. CDR3 sequence (DNA): TGTGCCAGCAGTGGGGACAGGGTGAACACTGAAGCTTTCTTT. The encoded protein is CASSGDRVNTEAFF. The whole variable domain, remainder taken from reference TRBV2 and TRBJ1-1, is EPEVTQTPSHQVTQMGQEVILRCVPISNHLYFYWYRQILGQKVEFLVSFYNNEISEKSEIFDDQFSVERPDGSNFTLKIRSTKLEDSAMYFCASSGDRVNTEAFFGQGTRLTVV.

In this sample, this clone turned up once. This rearrangement joins TRBV6-1 to TRBJ2-2; possibly TRBD1 or TRBD2 for D (5 bases each). CDR1 is MNHNS and CDR2 is SASEGT in the germline V gene. This CDR3 has 14 amino acids. The germline V and J ends were trimmed by 3 bases and 2 bases, with 7 bases remaining between them. The chain's CDR3 is CASSERGNTGELFF. CDR3 coding DNA: TGTGCCAGCAGTGAGAGGGGAAACACCGGGGAGCTGTTTTTT.

CDR3 protein: CASSVGSSGVAYEQYF. The DNA of the CDR3 is TGTGCCAGCAGCGTAGGTTCTAGCGGGGTCGCCTACGAGCAGTACTTC. The chain combines TRBV9 with TRBJ2-7; 9 nucleotides agree with TRBD2. This CDR3 region has 16 residues. Germline CDR1 SGDLS, CDR2 YYNGEE. Trimming cost V 0 bases and J 2 bases; bases outside gene matches: 6.

This clone was observed a handful of times. J is TRBJ2-7 and V is TRBV4-2; D gene unclear. The CDR3 covers 13 residues. Germline CDR1 is LGHNA and CDR2 is YNFKEQ. V gave up 1 base and J gave up 5 bases, with 9 bases separating them. Here the CDR3 reads CASSQVGGDEQYF. The CDR3 region has the DNA TGTGCCAGCAGCCAAGTCGGTGGGGACGAGCAGTACTTC.

This chain uses TRBV18 with TRBJ1-1; no definite D call. The CDR3 is made up of 14 amino acids. Trimming stripped 2 bases from V and 1 base from J, with 8 bases between. Per germline, CDR1 KGHSH and CDR2 LQKENI. CDR3 nucleotide sequence: TGTGCCAGCTCACCAAACTTCCAGAACACTGAAGCTTTCTTT. Translated: CASSPNFQNTEAFF.

The V and J genes are TRBV19 and TRBJ1-4, with D perhaps TRBD1 (5 bases). Germline V gene lookup returns CDR1 LNHDA and CDR2 SQIVND (reference sequence). The length of the CDR3 is 14 residues. V lost 4 bases, J lost 7 bases, and 13 bases lay in between. CDR3 bases: TGTGCCAGTAGTACCCCTGGGGCTAGTGAAAAACTGTTTTTT. Translated: CASSTPGASEKLFF.

This clone was seen once. The chain combines TRBV6-5 with TRBJ1-1; D is perhaps TRBD1 (5 bases). With 4 bases removed from V and 3 bases from J, the gap between germline ends came to 9 bases. The CDR3 runs to 13 residues. The germline V gene encodes CDR1 MNHEY and CDR2 SVGAGI. The CDR3 region is CASSSGSHTEAFF. Written as DNA, the CDR3 is TGTGCCAGCAGTTCAGGGAGCCACACTGAAGCTTTCTTT.

This clone was seen only once. The genes are TRBV6-5 and TRBJ1-2, with a tentative D call TRBD1 (5 bases). Germline CDR1 reads MNHEY; CDR2 reads SVGAGI. V lost 6 bases, J lost 8 bases, and 19 bases lay in between. The CDR3 runs to 14 residues. CDR3 residues: CASSSTGTGKGYTF. The CDR3, as DNA: TGTGCCAGCAGCTCCACAGGAACTGGAAAAGGCTACACCTTC.

J is TRBJ2-2 and V is TRBV7-3; D gene uncertain. The germline V gene encodes CDR1 SGHTA and CDR2 FQGTGA. V shed 3 bases and J shed 5 bases, with 4 bases lying between them. The CDR3 length is 12 residues. The CDR3 DNA is TGTGCCAGCAGCTTCGGTACCGGGGAGCTGTTTTTT. Translation: CASSFGTGELFF.

The chain joins TRBV27 to TRBJ2-7; D perhaps matches TRBD1 (5 bases). The CDR3 sequence is 15 residues long. V lost 4 bases to trimming and J lost 2 bases, with 15 bases between them. CDR1 and CDR2 (germline): MNHEY, SMNVEV (reference sequence). The DNA of the CDR3 is TGTGCCAGCAGTTACGGAGCAGGGAAAGCCTACGAGCAGTACTTC. Protein sequence: CASSYGAGKAYEQYF.

The chain employs TRBV12-3 or TRBV12-4 and TRBJ1-1; D is unclear. Trimming took 2 bases from V and 6 from J, leaving 7 bases between them. The CDR3 sequence is 12 residues long. The DNA of the CDR3 is TGTGCCAGCAGTTTAAGGCCAGCTGAAGCTTTCTTT. Translation: CASSLRPAEAFF.

This chain joins TRBV14 and TRBJ1-4; D call uncertain. The V gene lost 2 bases and the J gene lost 10 bases, with 17 bases spanning the gap. Per germline, CDR1 SGHDN and CDR2 FVKESK. The length of the CDR3 is 15 residues. Written as DNA, the CDR3 is TGTGCCAGCAGCCAATTTGCTTCTGGAAGAGGAAAACTGTTTTTT. Translation: CASSQFASGRGKLFF.

This chain joins TRBV3-1 (or the pseudogene TRBV3-2) and TRBJ1-1; TRBD1 aligns across 7 bases. The germline V gene has CDR1 LGHDT and CDR2 YNNKEL (reference sequence). The V gene end was trimmed by 0 bases and the J gene end by 5 bases; junction bases not matched to a gene: 6. The CDR3 has 15 amino acids. CDR3 residues: CASSQDLRGLTEAFF. The CDR3 nucleotides read TGTGCCAGCAGCCAAGATCTCAGGGGGTTAACTGAAGCTTTCTTT.

The chain links TRBV19 to TRBJ1-5; D unclear. The CDR3 extends over 15 amino acids. Germline values: CDR1 LNHDA, CDR2 SQIVND (reference sequence). V was trimmed by 6 bases and J by 3 bases, leaving 15 bases between them. The CDR3 DNA reads TGTGCCAGTAGCAACTGGGCAGGTCCCAATCAGCCCCAGCATTTT. Amino acid sequence: CASSNWAGPNQPQHF. The complete variable domain, with remaining parts taken from reference TRBV19 and TRBJ1-5, reads DGGITQSPKYLFRKEGQNVTLSCEQNLNHDAMYWYRQDPGQGLRLIYYSQIVNDFQKGDIAEGYSVSREKKESFPLTVTSAQKNPTAFYLCASSNWAGPNQPQHFGDGTRLSIL.

This sequence joins TRBV6-1 and TRBJ2-7, with D uncertain. Germline-derived CDR1 and CDR2 are MNHNS and SASEGT. This CDR3 is built from 15 residues. Trimming removed 3 bases from V and 1 base from J, with 13 bases in between. The chain's CDR3 is CASSDSAGPSYEQYF. In DNA form, the CDR3 reads TGTGCCAGCAGTGATTCGGCCGGACCGTCCTACGAGCAGTACTTC.

V gene TRBV5-6 combines with J gene TRBJ1-4, with a possible D match to TRBD1 (5 bases). CDR1 and CDR2 from the germline V gene are SGHDT and YYEEEE. Between the trimmed V and J ends, which lost 0 bases and 4 bases, there was a span of 10 bases. This CDR3 comprises 15 residues. The CDR3 DNA follows: TGTGCCAGCAGCTTGGGGGGACTCTATAATGAAAAACTGTTTTTT. Its protein product is CASSLGGLYNEKLFF. The full variable domain, its missing parts supplied by reference TRBV5-6 and TRBJ1-4, is DAGVTQSPTHLIKTRGQQVTLRCSPKSGHDTVSWYQQALGQGPQFIFQYYEEEERQRGNFPDRFSGHQFPNYSSELNVNALLLGDSALYLCASSLGGLYNEKLFFGSGTQLSVL.